These T cell receptor beta chains were read from a single sample in a study of T-cell memory formation after mild COVID-19. Each CDR3 protein is one row after TCRdb ran MiXCR on the 5' RACE reads. The data hold approximately 45,000 distinct CDR3 sequences, with approximately 7% observed a single time. Source material: PBMCs or a T cell subset sorted from them (not recorded which). Receptors originate from an adult who had mild COVID-19 (a few samples of this study predate the infection). Cell type and time point are not known. The CDR3 runs from the conserved cysteine through the conserved F or W. A D gene is named only where the DNA matches it firmly. Clone size is shown for a subset of rows, as once, few, many or a class of expanded clone.

size	D	J	V	CDR3	DNA
-	-	TRBJ2-5	TRBV3-1	CASSPQEPRGETQYF	TGTGCCAGCAGCCCACAGGAACCCCGGGGGGAGACCCAGTACTTC
many	TRBD2	TRBJ2-3	TRBV5-1	CASSLTKSGSMPDTQYF	TGCGCCAGCAGCCTGACAAAGAGCGGGAGTATGCCAGATACGCAGTATTTT
-	-	TRBJ2-7	TRBV7-9	CASSLGDWGEQYF	TGTGCCAGCAGCTTAGGGGATTGGGGCGAGCAGTACTTC
few	-	TRBJ1-5	TRBV12-3/TRBV12-4	CASSLSSEYYQPQHF	TGTGCCAGCAGTTTGTCGTCAGAGTACTATCAGCCCCAGCATTTT
many	-	TRBJ1-1	TRBV7-2	CASSHTAGLEGEAFF	TGTGCCAGCAGCCACACGGCAGGTCTCGAGGGTGAAGCTTTCTTT
many	-	TRBJ2-5	TRBV4-1	CASSLQAGQAVETQYF	TGCGCCAGCAGCCTTCAAGCGGGACAGGCCGTAGAGACCCAGTACTTC
-	TRBD1	TRBJ1-2	TRBV4-3	CASSQDLRQGFGGYTF	TGCGCCAGCAGCCAAGATCTGAGACAGGGGTTTGGTGGCTACACCTTC
-	-	TRBJ1-1	TRBV12-3/TRBV12-4	CASDSGTLNTEAFF	TGTGCCAGCGATTCCGGGACTTTGAACACTGAAGCTTTCTTT
few	TRBD1	TRBJ1-2	TRBV6-1	CASSRRTGLNYGYTF	TGTGCCAGCAGTCGGCGGACAGGGCTTAACTATGGCTACACCTTC
many	TRBD2	TRBJ2-3	TRBV27	CASSLGGLSTDTQYF	TGTGCCAGCAGTTTAGGGGGACTAAGCACAGATACGCAGTATTTT
few	-	TRBJ2-3	TRBV6-1	CASRPPGRRTDTQYF	TGTGCCAGCAGGCCCCCGGGACGTCGCACAGATACGCAGTATTTT
many	-	TRBJ1-5	TRBV10-2	CASSVDGPTPQHF	TGCGCCAGCAGTGTCGACGGGCCTACGCCCCAGCATTTT
-	TRBD1	TRBJ2-1	TRBV7-2	CASSRDRDTLNEQFF	TGTGCCAGCAGCCGAGACAGGGACACTTTAAATGAGCAGTTCTTC
many	-	TRBJ2-2	TRBV24-1	CATSDLRQDTGELFF	TGTGCCACCAGTGATTTACGGCAGGACACCGGGGAGCTGTTTTTT
many	-	TRBJ2-5	TRBV29-1	CSVAAGRRETQYF	TGCAGCGTGGCTGCCGGTAGGCGAGAGACCCAGTACTTC
-	-	TRBJ2-6	TRBV19	CASSIGLSGANVLTF	TGTGCCAGTAGTATCGGATTATCTGGGGCCAACGTCCTGACTTTC
few	TRBD2	TRBJ2-3	TRBV24-1	CATSDPQRGTTDTQYF	TGTGCCACCAGTGATCCCCAGCGGGGGACCACAGATACGCAGTATTTT
many	TRBD2	TRBJ2-7	TRBV20-1	CSARGSGGGLTYEQYF	TGCAGTGCTAGAGGTTCCGGCGGGGGTTTGACCTACGAGCAGTACTTC
-	TRBD1	TRBJ1-1	TRBV27	CASRVQGANTEAFF	TGTGCCAGCAGAGTACAGGGGGCGAACACTGAAGCTTTCTTT
few	-	TRBJ2-5	TRBV6-1	CASSVTGVQETQYF	TGTGCCAGCAGCGTTACAGGTGTCCAAGAGACCCAGTACTTC
-	-	TRBJ2-5	TRBV3-1	CASSQTWTGLETQYF	TGTGCCAGCAGCCAAACCTGGACCGGTTTGGAGACCCAGTACTTC
few	-	TRBJ1-1	TRBV4-1	CASQGGTMNTEAFF	TGCGCCAGCCAGGGCGGCACGATGAACACTGAAGCTTTCTTT
many	TRBD1	TRBJ2-7	TRBV7-6	CASSLSAAGGSYEQYF	TGTGCCAGCAGCTTATCGGCGGCAGGGGGAAGCTACGAGCAGTACTTC
few	-	TRBJ2-7	TRBV5-4	CASSPGSRGAGSYEQYF	TGTGCCAGCAGCCCTGGGAGCAGGGGAGCGGGATCCTACGAGCAGTACTTC
many	-	TRBJ2-6	TRBV9	CASSPRGAGANVLTF	TGTGCCAGCAGCCCCCGCGGAGCTGGGGCCAACGTCCTGACTTTC
many	-	TRBJ1-1	TRBV4-2	CASSQAPGQNTEAFF	TGTGCCAGCAGCCAAGCTCCCGGACAGAACACTGAAGCTTTCTTT
few	-	TRBJ1-1	TRBV5-1	CASSPGGIGTEAFF	TGCGCCAGCAGCCCAGGAGGGATAGGCACTGAAGCTTTCTTT